The rows below give T cell receptor beta chains drawn from one sample of a study of blood T cells in healthy people across ages. TCRdb recomputed calls from the 5' RACE reads with MiXCR, one row per CDR3 protein. The sample lists about 1.1 million distinct CDR3 sequences, around two fifths occurring once. The sample consisted of blood. All receptors derive from a man aged 18-30 years in good health. Each CDR3 is given with its conserved first and last residue. A D gene is named only where the DNA matches it firmly. Only part of the rows carry a size: once, few, many, or a class if the clone is expanded.

>12|TRBJ1-1|TRBV7-9|-|-
CASRLDNTEAFF
TGTGCCAGCAGATTAGACAACACTGAAGCTTTCTTT
>13|TRBJ1-1|TRBV30|-|-
CAWGDSPNTEAFF
TGTGCCTGGGGAGATAGCCCTAACACTGAAGCTTTCTTT
>13|TRBJ1-1|TRBV12-3/TRBV12-4|TRBD1|-
CASTKQGFTEAFF
TGTGCCAGCACCAAACAGGGGTTCACTGAAGCTTTCTTT
>17|TRBJ1-4|TRBV5-1|TRBD1|few
CASSLDSPGQGREKLFF
TGCGCCAGCAGCTTGGACTCTCCGGGACAGGGACGAGAAAAACTGTTTTTT
>13|TRBJ1-2|TRBV2|-|many
CASSEGAGDGYTF
TGTGCCAGCAGTGAAGGTGCAGGTGATGGCTACACCTTC
>15|TRBJ2-7|TRBV12-3/TRBV12-4|-|few
CASSPGTSMVYEQYF
TGTGCCAGCAGCCCCGGGACCTCAATGGTCTACGAGCAGTACTTC
>14|TRBJ1-5|TRBV7-9|-|-
CASSLLAENQPQHF
TGTGCCAGCAGCCTTCTCGCGGAAAATCAGCCCCAGCATTTT
>14|TRBJ1-6|TRBV27|TRBD1|-
CASGTGTENSPLHF
TGTGCCAGCGGTACCGGGACAGAGAATTCACCCCTCCACTTT
>15|TRBJ2-1|TRBV4-3|-|few
CASSQDLDRDNEQFF
TGCGCCAGCAGCCAAGATCTGGACAGAGACAATGAGCAGTTCTTC
>15|TRBJ2-5|TRBV12-3/TRBV12-4|-|-
CASSRAGELTNEQYF
TGTGCCAGCAGCCGCGCAGGGGAGCTTACTAATGAGCAGTACTTC
>17|TRBJ1-1|TRBV3-1|-|few
CASSQLGNRGRNTEAFF
TGTGCCAGCAGCCAATTGGGTAATCGGGGGCGGAACACTGAAGCTTTCTTT
>15|TRBJ2-5|TRBV4-1|-|-
CASSQDMWGQETQYF
TGCGCCAGCAGCCAGGACATGTGGGGCCAAGAGACCCAGTACTTC
>16|TRBJ1-5|TRBV6-2/TRBV6-3|-|-
CASSYWRGDSNQPQHF
TGTGCCAGCAGTTACTGGAGGGGGGATAGCAATCAGCCCCAGCATTTT
>16|TRBJ1-1|TRBV11-2|-|-
CASSLVGVRGNTEAFF
TGTGCCAGCAGCTTAGTGGGGGTCCGGGGAAACACTGAAGCTTTCTTT
>17|TRBJ2-1|TRBV4-3|-|-
CASSQDVTGGLYNEQFF
TGCGCCAGCAGCCAAGATGTGACCGGGGGGCTTTACAATGAGCAGTTCTTC
>16|TRBJ1-4|TRBV12-3/TRBV12-4|TRBD1|few
CASSIRSGTGNEKLFF
TGTGCCAGCAGTATAAGATCCGGGACAGGGAATGAAAAACTGTTTTTT
>13|TRBJ2-5|TRBV20-1|-|few
CSADRGIRETQYF
TGCAGTGCCGATCGGGGGATCCGAGAGACCCAGTACTTC
>15|TRBJ1-2|TRBV3-1|-|-
CASSQDTGKTYGYTF
TGTGCCAGCAGCCAAGATACGGGGAAAACCTATGGCTACACCTTC
>14|TRBJ1-5|TRBV7-2|TRBD1|-
CASSEDRGNQPQHF
TGTGCCAGCAGCGAGGACAGGGGCAATCAGCCCCAGCATTTT
>18|TRBJ1-4|TRBV7-6|-|-
CAGSHVGQGRKANEKLFF
TGTGCCGGCAGCCACGTTGGTCAGGGCAGGAAGGCTAATGAAAAACTGTTTTTT
>17|TRBJ2-3|TRBV2|TRBD2|few
CASPPRGLAGDTDTQYF
TGTGCCAGCCCACCCCGGGGACTAGCGGGAGACACAGATACGCAGTATTTT
>16|TRBJ1-5|TRBV19|-|-
CASSSYGTTNNQHQHF
TGTGCCAGTAGTAGTTACGGAACGACAAACAATCAGCACCAGCATTTT
>16|TRBJ2-1|TRBV20-1|-|-
CSARGRQGSSYNEQFF
TGCAGTGCTAGAGGACGCCAGGGGAGCTCCTACAATGAGCAGTTCTTC
>17|TRBJ2-3|TRBV11-2|-|-
CASSLESIRAIADTQYF
TGTGCCAGCAGCCTAGAGTCAATCAGGGCAATCGCAGATACGCAGTATTTT
>14|TRBJ2-1|TRBV20-1|-|-
CSAILRGTYNEQFF
TGCAGTGCTATTCTTCGGGGCACCTACAATGAGCAGTTCTTC
>15|TRBJ2-3|TRBV12-3/TRBV12-4|TRBD2|few
CASSLTSPSTDTQYF
TGTGCCAGCAGTTTGACTAGCCCTAGCACAGATACGCAGTATTTT
>14|TRBJ2-3|TRBV5-5|-|-
CASSFIGVADTQYF
TGTGCCAGCAGCTTCATCGGGGTGGCAGATACGCAGTATTTT
>16|TRBJ1-5|TRBV4-1|-|-
CASSHKSCRRDEPQHF
TGCGCCAGCAGCCACAAGTCTTGTCGAAGGGATGAGCCCCAGCATTTT
>14|TRBJ1-6|TRBV6-2/TRBV6-3|-|-
CASSRGTYNSPLHF
TGTGCCAGCAGCCGGGGGACCTATAATTCACCCCTCCACTTT
>12|TRBJ1-6|TRBV7-2|-|many
CASSLTGSPLHF
TGCGCCAGCAGCCTGACAGGCTCACCCCTCCACTTT
>14|TRBJ2-7|TRBV20-1|-|-
CSARRPAGNNEQYF
TGCAGTGCTAGACGTCCCGCAGGGAACAATGAGCAGTACTTC
>18|TRBJ2-2|TRBV9|-|-
CASSVATIRAGEAGELFF
TGTGCCAGCAGCGTAGCTACTATTCGCGCAGGGGAGGCCGGGGAGCTGTTTTTT
>16|TRBJ2-3|TRBV3-1|-|-
CASSQVLQRGTDTQYF
TGTGCCAGCAGCCAAGTCCTACAACGGGGCACAGATACGCAGTATTTT
>14|TRBJ1-1|TRBV29-1|-|few
CSVEPGTLNTEAFF
TGCAGCGTAGAGCCCGGCACCCTGAACACTGAAGCTTTCTTT
>15|TRBJ2-5|TRBV2|-|-
CASSSGQRFLSLQYF
TGTGCCAGCAGTTCCGGACAGCGCTTTTTATCGTTGCAGTACTTC
>15|TRBJ1-6|TRBV6-2/TRBV6-3|-|-
CASSYLGTANSPLHF
TGTGCCAGCAGTTACCTGGGGACGGCCAATTCACCCCTCCACTTT
>17|TRBJ2-5|TRBV3-1|-|-
CASSPSRRGRTQETQYF
TGTGCCAGCAGCCCATCCCGCCGAGGACGTACACAAGAGACCCAGTACTTC
>14|TRBJ2-2|TRBV7-9|-|few
CASSFFRAGGELFF
TGTGCCAGCAGCTTTTTCCGAGCAGGCGGGGAGCTGTTTTTT
>14|TRBJ1-6|TRBV9|TRBD1|once
CASSGGDRPSPLHF
TGTGCCAGCAGCGGGGGGGACAGACCTTCACCCCTCCACTTT
>17|TRBJ2-3|TRBV4-2|-|-
CASTPLGASFLTDTQYF
TGTGCCAGCACCCCCTTGGGGGCCAGCTTTCTCACAGATACGCAGTATTTT
>14|TRBJ2-2|TRBV27|-|-
CASSFPSFPGELFF
TGTGCCAGCAGTTTCCCTAGTTTTCCCGGGGAGCTGTTTTTT
>16|TRBJ1-2|TRBV12-3/TRBV12-4|-|many
CASSFQTGQTNYGYTF
TGTGCCAGCAGTTTCCAGACTGGGCAGACTAACTATGGCTACACCTTC
>13|TRBJ2-1|TRBV20-1|TRBD2|-
CSARLPSGNEQFF
TGCAGTGCTAGACTACCTAGCGGTAATGAGCAGTTCTTC
>15|TRBJ1-1|TRBV3-1|-|-
CASSGSGTGNTEAFF
TGTGCCAGCAGCGGGTCCGGGACGGGGAACACTGAAGCTTTCTTT
>14|TRBJ1-1|TRBV12-3/TRBV12-4|-|-
CASRRLGRGTEAFF
TGTGCCAGCAGGAGACTAGGGAGGGGCACTGAAGCTTTCTTT
>15|TRBJ1-1|TRBV4-1|-|-
CASSQDARGYTEAFF
TGCGCCAGCAGCCAAGACGCCAGGGGTTACACTGAAGCTTTCTTT
>13|TRBJ1-4|TRBV12-3/TRBV12-4|TRBD1|few
CASSARGGEKLFF
TGTGCCAGCAGTGCCAGGGGGGGCGAAAAACTGTTTTTT
>13|TRBJ2-5|TRBV10-3|-|-
CAISERGEETQYF
TGTGCCATCAGTGAGAGGGGAGAAGAGACCCAGTACTTC
>20|TRBJ2-3|TRBV27|TRBD1|-
CASSLSLHKTGGPRADTQYF
TGTGCCAGCAGTTTATCCCTACACAAGACAGGGGGCCCCAGGGCAGATACGCAGTATTTT
>11|TRBJ2-1|TRBV2|-|-
CASRQLIEQFF
TGTGCCAGCAGACAATTGATTGAGCAGTTCTTC
>14|TRBJ2-7|TRBV6-2/TRBV6-3|-|few
CASTEDKAYNEQYF
TGTGCCAGCACCGAGGACAAAGCCTACAATGAGCAGTACTTC
>15|TRBJ1-2|TRBV25-1|-|-
CANSEYKGVNYGYTF
TGTGCCAACAGTGAATATAAAGGGGTTAACTATGGCTACACCTTC
>14|TRBJ1-2|TRBV20-1|TRBD1|-
CSARDLDRGGSYTF
TGCAGTGCTAGAGATCTGGACAGGGGTGGTAGCTACACCTTC
>12|TRBJ1-5|TRBV2|-|-
CASCVGNQPQHF
TGTGCCAGCTGCGTGGGCAATCAGCCCCAGCATTTT